The 13 T cell receptor beta chains below all came from one sample that was sequenced in a study of shared clonotypes between healthy human individuals. Profiling relied on immunoSEQ multiplex PCR, and the TCRdb table lists in-frame clones only, not all of them. Of 2 million to 2.5 million clones in the sample, about 92% were seen once. Sequencing was performed on naive CD4+ T cells from PBMCs. Specified subset: CD45RA+ positively selected. The source of these receptors is a man between 18 and 35 years old in good health. Some clones in this sample may be carry-over from other donors' samples.

V and J are TRBV11-3 and TRBJ1-3, with 7 bases identical to TRBD1. The ends lost 5 bases at V and 0 bases at J; junction bases unmatched: 10. The CDR3 is 17 residues long. Germline V lookup: CDR1 SGHNT, CDR2 YENEEA. This CDR3 reads CASSQTGLGPSGNTIYF. CDR3 nucleotide sequence: TGTGCCAGCAGCCAGACAGGGCTGGGTCCCTCTGGAAACACCATATATTTT.

The V and J genes are TRBV11-2 and TRBJ1-1; 9 bases map to TRBD1. With V trimmed by 5 bases and J by 0 bases, 7 bases remained unmatched. The germline gives CDR1 SGHAT, CDR2 FQNNGV. The CDR3 contains 16 residues. Here the CDR3 reads CASSPNRGRVNTEAFF. In nucleotides, the CDR3 is TGTGCCAGCAGCCCGAACAGGGGGCGGGTGAACACTGAAGCTTTCTTT.

This chain joins TRBV5-4 and TRBJ2-7; 8 bases line up with TRBD1. Germline V gene lookup returns CDR1 SGHNT and CDR2 YYREEE (reference sequence). V dropped 0 bases and J dropped 4; count of bases not matched to a gene: 6. This CDR3 has 15 residues. The CDR3 protein is CASSLGQGITYEQYF. CDR3 DNA sequence: TGTGCCAGCAGCTTGGGACAGGGGATTACGTACGAGCAGTACTTC.

The chain uses TRBV28 and TRBJ1-1, with D unclear. Trimming cost V 7 bases and J 4 bases, with 7 bases left between them. Germline values: CDR1 MDHEN, CDR2 SYDVKM. There are 11 residues in the CDR3. The chain's CDR3 is CASTAVTEAFF. The DNA for the CDR3 is TGTGCCAGCACGGCCGTCACTGAAGCTTTCTTT.

The chain employs TRBV9 and TRBJ1-3; D uncertain. Germline V gene sequence: CDR1 SGDLS, CDR2 YYNGEE. The V end was cut by 5 bases, the J end by 4 bases, with 19 bases between. This CDR3 has 16 amino acids. The CDR3 DNA reads TGTGCCAGCAGTCCCACCCGGATGTGGATGGGAAACACCATATATTTT. Its protein is CASSPTRMWMGNTIYF.

Of note for this clone: The same CDR3 is also encoded by other DNA sequences in this sample. This rearrangement joins TRBV5-1 to TRBJ2-7, with D unclear. Trimming removed 1 base at V and 0 bases at J, with 8 bases between. Germline-derived CDR1 and CDR2 are SGHRS and YFSETQ. The CDR3 loop spans 14 amino acids. This chain's CDR3 is CASSLRVRSYEQYF. Here the CDR3 DNA reads TGCGCCAGCAGCTTGAGGGTCCGCTCCTACGAGCAGTACTTC.

The gene calls are TRBV14 and TRBJ2-1, with 9 positions matching TRBD2. With V trimmed by 0 bases and J by 8 bases, 11 bases remained unmatched. The CDR3 is 17 amino acids. The V gene's germline CDR1 is SGHDN and CDR2 FVKESK. CDR3 bases: TGTGCCAGCAGCCAAGATTTCTTGGCGGGAGGGATCGATGAGCAGTTCTTC. This encodes CASSQDFLAGGIDEQFF. The full variable domain, completed using reference TRBV14 and TRBJ2-1, is EAGVTQFPSHSVIEKGQTVTLRCDPISGHDNLYWYRRVMGKEIKFLLHFVKESKQDESGMPNNRFLAERTGGTYSTLKVQPAELEDSGVYFCASSQDFLAGGIDEQFFGPGTRLTVL.

This rearrangement joins TRBV10-3 to TRBJ2-1; 9 bases fit TRBD1. The CDR3 totals 12 residues. Germline V gene sequence: CDR1 ENHRY, CDR2 SYGVKD. The junction had 0 bases not matched to a gene; V was cut back by 6 bases and J by 6 bases. The CDR3 DNA sequence: TGTGCCATCAGGACAGGGGGCAATGAGCAGTTCTTC. This translates into CAIRTGGNEQFF.

This chain connects TRBV19 to TRBJ1-3; TRBD1 might be the D (5 bases). The CDR3 runs to 15 residues. V lost 8 bases to trimming and J lost 2 bases, with 16 bases between them. Germline V gene lookup returns CDR1 LNHDA and CDR2 SQIVND (reference sequence). CDR3 DNA: TGTGCCAGTCAAGCGGAGGGGATCCCTGGAAACACCATATATTTT. Translated: CASQAEGIPGNTIYF. Drawing the rest from reference TRBV19 and TRBJ1-3, the complete variable domain is DGGITQSPKYLFRKEGQNVTLSCEQNLNHDAMYWYRQDPGQGLRLIYYSQIVNDFQKGDIAEGYSVSREKKESFPLTVTSAQKNPTAFYLCASQAEGIPGNTIYFGEGSWLTVV.

The chain carries TRBV7-9 and TRBJ2-2, with 12 bases lining up with TRBD2. The CDR3 sequence is 16 residues long. Unmatched junction bases numbered 5, after V lost 3 bases and J lost 6 bases. CDR1 is SEHNR, CDR2 FQNEAQ, per germline (reference sequence). In nucleotides, the CDR3 is TGTGCCAGCAGCTTCACGTCTAGCGGGAGGGCCGGGGAGCTGTTTTTT. Its translation: CASSFTSSGRAGELFF.

This clone was seen a few times. The CDR3 region is CAWSGGTGNQPQHF. CDR3 DNA sequence: TGTGCCTGGAGTGGCGGGACAGGCAATCAGCCCCAGCATTTT. V gene TRBV30 combines with J gene TRBJ1-5; 7 bases align to TRBD1. V shed 1 base, J shed 2 bases, and the junction held 2 bases outside the gene matches. Germline-derived CDR1 and CDR2 are GTSNPN and SVGIG (reference sequence). This CDR3 region has 14 residues.

This clone was seen just once. The gene calls are TRBV19 and TRBJ2-3, with D possibly being TRBD2 (5 bases). The CDR3 has 14 amino acids. Deletions cut 3 bases from V and 11 bases from J, with 18 bases between. Germline loops: CDR1 LNHDA, CDR2 SQIVND (reference sequence). CDR3 nucleotide sequence: TGTGCCAGTAGTATCTCGGGGAGTAGGGTGGTGCAGTATTTT. Its translation: CASSISGSRVVQYF.

The rearrangement uses TRBV6-1 and TRBJ2-7, with D unresolved. V shed 6 bases and J shed 5 bases, with 17 bases lying between them. This CDR3 spans 14 amino acids. Germline values: CDR1 MNHNS, CDR2 SASEGT. The CDR3 reads CASSPNPWGNEQYF. For the CDR3, the DNA is TGTGCCAGCAGCCCTAACCCCTGGGGAAACGAGCAGTACTTC.